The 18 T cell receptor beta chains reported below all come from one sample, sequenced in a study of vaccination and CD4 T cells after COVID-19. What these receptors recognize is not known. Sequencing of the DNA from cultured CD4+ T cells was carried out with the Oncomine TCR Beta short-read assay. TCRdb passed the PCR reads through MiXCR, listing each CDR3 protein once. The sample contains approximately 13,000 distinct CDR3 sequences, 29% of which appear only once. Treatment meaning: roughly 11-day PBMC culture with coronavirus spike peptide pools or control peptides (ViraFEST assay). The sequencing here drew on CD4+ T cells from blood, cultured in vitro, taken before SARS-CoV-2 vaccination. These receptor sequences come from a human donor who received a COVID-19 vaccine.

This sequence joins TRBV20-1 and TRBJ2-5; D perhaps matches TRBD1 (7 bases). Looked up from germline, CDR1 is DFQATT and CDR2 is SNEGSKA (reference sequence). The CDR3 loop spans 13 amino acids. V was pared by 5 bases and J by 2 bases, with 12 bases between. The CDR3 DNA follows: TGCAGTGCTCGGCCAGGGGGGCAAGAGACCCAGTACTTC. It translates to CSARPGGQETQYF.

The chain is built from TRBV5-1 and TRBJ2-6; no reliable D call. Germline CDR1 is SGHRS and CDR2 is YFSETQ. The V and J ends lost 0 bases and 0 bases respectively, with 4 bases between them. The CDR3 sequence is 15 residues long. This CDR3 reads CASSLGPSGANVLTF. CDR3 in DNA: TGCGCCAGCAGCTTGGGTCCCTCTGGGGCCAACGTCCTGACTTTC.

The CDR3 DNA reads TGTGCCAGCAGTCGAGGACAGGCCCAAGCTTTCTTT. This gives the protein CASSRGQAQAFF. The chain is built from TRBV2 and TRBJ1-1; 7 bases line up with TRBD1. V shed 5 bases and J 9 bases; nucleotides not matched to a gene: 6. This CDR3 is built from 12 residues. CDR1 is SNHLY, CDR2 FYNNEI, per germline.

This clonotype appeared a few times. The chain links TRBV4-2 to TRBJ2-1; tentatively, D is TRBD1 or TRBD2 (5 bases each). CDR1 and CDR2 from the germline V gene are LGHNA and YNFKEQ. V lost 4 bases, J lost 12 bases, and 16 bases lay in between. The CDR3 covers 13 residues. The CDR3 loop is CASSLLGARGQFF. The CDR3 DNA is TGTGCCAGCAGCCTCCTCGGGGCTCGGGGGCAGTTCTTC.

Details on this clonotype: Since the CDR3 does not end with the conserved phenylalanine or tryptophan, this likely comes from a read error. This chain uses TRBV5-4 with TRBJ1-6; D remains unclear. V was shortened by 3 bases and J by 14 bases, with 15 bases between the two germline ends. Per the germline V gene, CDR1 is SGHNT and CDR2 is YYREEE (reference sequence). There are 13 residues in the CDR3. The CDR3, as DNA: TGTGCCAGCAGCTCCCTACGAGGTATAGCCCTCCACTCT. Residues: CASSSLRGIALHS.

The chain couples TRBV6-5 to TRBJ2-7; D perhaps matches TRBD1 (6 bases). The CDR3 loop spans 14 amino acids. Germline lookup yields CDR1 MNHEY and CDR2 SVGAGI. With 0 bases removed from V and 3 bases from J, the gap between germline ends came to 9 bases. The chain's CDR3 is CASSYSTGFYEQYF. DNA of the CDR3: TGTGCCAGCAGTTACTCGACAGGATTCTACGAGCAGTACTTC.

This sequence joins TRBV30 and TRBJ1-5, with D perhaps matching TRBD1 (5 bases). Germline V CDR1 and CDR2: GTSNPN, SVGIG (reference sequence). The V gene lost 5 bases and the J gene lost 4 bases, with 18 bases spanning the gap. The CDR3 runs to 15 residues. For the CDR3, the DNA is TGTGCCTGGGAAGACCAGGGAGGCCCGAATCAGCCCCAGCATTTT. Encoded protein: CAWEDQGGPNQPQHF.

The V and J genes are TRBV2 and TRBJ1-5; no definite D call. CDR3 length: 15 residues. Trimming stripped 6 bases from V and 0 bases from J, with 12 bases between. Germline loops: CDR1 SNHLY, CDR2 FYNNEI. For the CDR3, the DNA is TGTGCCAGCAGGATGGACGGCTATAGCAATCAGCCCCAGCATTTT. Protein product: CASRMDGYSNQPQHF.

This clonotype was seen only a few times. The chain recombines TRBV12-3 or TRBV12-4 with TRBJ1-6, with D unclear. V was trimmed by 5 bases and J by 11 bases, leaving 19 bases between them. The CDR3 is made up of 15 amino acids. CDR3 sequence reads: CASSARWGDVAPLHF. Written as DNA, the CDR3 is TGTGCCAGCAGTGCCCGGTGGGGTGATGTGGCACCCCTCCACTTT.

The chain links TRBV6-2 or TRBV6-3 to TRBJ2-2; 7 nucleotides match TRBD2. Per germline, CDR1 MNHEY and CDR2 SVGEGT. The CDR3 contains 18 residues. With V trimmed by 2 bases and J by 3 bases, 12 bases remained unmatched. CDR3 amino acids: CASSYGLAAGRDTGELFF. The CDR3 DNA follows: TGTGCCAGCAGTTACGGCCTAGCGGCGGGGAGGGACACCGGGGAGCTGTTTTTT.

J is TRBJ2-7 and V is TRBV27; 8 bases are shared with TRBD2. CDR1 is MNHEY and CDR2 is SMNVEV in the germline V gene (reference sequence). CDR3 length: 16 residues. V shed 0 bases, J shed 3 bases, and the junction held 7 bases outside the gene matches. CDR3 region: CASSLSESGLDYEQYF. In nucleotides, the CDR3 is TGTGCCAGCAGTTTATCCGAATCGGGACTAGACTACGAGCAGTACTTC.

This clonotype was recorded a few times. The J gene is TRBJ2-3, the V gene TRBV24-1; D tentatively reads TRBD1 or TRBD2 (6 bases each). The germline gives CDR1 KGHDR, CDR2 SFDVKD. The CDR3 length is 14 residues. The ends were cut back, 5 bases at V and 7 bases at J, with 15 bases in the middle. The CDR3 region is CATSGRGKEYTQYF. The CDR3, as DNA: TGTGCCACCAGTGGGAGGGGGAAAGAGTATACGCAGTATTTT.

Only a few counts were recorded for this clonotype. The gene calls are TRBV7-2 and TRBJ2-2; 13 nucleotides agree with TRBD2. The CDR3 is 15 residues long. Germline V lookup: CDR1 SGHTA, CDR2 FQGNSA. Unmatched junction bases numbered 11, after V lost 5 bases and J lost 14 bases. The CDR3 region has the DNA TGTGCCAGCAGCGAACTAGCGGGGGGGCCGTGGGGTCTGTTTTTT. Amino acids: CASSELAGGPWGLFF.

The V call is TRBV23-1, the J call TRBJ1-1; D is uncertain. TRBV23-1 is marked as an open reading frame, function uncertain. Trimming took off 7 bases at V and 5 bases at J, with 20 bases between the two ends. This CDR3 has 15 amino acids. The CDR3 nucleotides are TGCGCCAGCAATCAGAATGGATTTTTAGTAACTGAAGCTTTCTTT. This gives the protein CASNQNGFLVTEAFF.

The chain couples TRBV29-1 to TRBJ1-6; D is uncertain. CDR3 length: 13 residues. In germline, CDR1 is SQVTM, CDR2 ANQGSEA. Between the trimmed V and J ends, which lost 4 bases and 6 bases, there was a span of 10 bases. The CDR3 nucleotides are TGCAGCGTTGCTGCTAGGGTTAATTCACCCCTCCACTTT. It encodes CSVAARVNSPLHF.

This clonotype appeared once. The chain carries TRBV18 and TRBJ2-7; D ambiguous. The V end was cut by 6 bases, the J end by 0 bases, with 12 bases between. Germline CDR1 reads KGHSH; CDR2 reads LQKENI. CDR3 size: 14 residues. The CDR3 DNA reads TGTGCCAGCTCCCTCGGACGGAGCTCCTACGAGCAGTACTTC. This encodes CASSLGRSSYEQYF.

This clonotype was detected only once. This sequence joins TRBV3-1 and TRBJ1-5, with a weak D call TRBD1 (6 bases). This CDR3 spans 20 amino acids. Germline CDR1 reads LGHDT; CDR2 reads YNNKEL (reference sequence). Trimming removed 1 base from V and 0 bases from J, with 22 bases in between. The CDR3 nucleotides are TGTGCCAGCAGCCAAGGAATCCCTCGACGGGACACGGCTAGCAATCAGCCCCAGCATTTT. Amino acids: CASSQGIPRRDTASNQPQHF. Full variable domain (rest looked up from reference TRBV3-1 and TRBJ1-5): DTAVSQTPKYLVTQMGNDKSIKCEQNLGHDTMYWYKQDSKKFLKIMFSYNNKELIINETVPNRFSPKSPDKAHLNLHINSLELGDSAVYFCASSQGIPRRDTASNQPQHFGDGTRLSIL.

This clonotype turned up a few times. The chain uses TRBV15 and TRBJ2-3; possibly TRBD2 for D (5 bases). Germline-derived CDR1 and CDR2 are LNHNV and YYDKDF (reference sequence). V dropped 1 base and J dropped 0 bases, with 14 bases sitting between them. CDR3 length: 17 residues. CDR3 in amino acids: CATSRGLNGDSTDTQYF. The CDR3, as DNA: TGTGCCACCAGCAGAGGCCTGAACGGGGATAGCACAGATACGCAGTATTTT.